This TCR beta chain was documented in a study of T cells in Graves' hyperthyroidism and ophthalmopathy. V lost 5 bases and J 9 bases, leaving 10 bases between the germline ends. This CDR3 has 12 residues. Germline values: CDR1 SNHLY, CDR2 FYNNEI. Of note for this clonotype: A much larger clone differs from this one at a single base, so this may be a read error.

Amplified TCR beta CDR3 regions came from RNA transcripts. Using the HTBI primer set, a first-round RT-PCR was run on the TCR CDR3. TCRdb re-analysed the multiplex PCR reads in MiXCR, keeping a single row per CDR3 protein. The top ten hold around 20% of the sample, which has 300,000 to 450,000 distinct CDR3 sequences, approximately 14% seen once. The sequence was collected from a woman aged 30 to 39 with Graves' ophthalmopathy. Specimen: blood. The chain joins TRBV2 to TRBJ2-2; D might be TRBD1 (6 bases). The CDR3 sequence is CASSQGPRELFF. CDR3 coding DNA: TGTGCCAGCAGTCAGGGGCCCAGGGAGCTGTTTTTT. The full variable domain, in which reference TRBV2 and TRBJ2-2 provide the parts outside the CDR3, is EPEVTQTPSHQVTQMGQEVILRCVPISNHLYFYWYRQILGQKVEFLVSFYNNEISEKSEIFDDQFSVERPDGSNFTLKIRSTKLEDSAMYFCASSQGPRELFFGEGSRLTVL.